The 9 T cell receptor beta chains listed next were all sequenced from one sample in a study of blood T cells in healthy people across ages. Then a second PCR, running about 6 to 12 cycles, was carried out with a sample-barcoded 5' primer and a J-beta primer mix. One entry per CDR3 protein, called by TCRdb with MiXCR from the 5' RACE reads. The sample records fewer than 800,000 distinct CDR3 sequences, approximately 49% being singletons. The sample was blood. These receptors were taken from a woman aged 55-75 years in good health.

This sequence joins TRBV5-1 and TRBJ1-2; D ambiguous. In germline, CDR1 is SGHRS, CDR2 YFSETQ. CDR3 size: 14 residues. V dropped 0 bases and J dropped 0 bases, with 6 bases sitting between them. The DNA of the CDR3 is TGCGCCAGCAGCTTGGACAGTACTAACTATGGCTACACCTTC. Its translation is CASSLDSTNYGYTF.

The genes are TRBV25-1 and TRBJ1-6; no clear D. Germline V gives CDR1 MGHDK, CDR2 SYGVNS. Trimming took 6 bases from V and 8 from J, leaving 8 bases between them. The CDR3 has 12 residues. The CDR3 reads CASSSAYSPLHF. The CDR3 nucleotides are TGTGCCAGCAGCAGCGCTTATTCACCCCTCCACTTT. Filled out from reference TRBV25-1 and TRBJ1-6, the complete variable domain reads EADIYQTPRYLVIGTGKKITLECSQTMGHDKMYWYQQDPGMELHLIHYSYGVNSTEKGDLSSESTVSRIRTEHFPLTLESARPSHTSQYLCASSSAYSPLHFGNGTRLTVT.

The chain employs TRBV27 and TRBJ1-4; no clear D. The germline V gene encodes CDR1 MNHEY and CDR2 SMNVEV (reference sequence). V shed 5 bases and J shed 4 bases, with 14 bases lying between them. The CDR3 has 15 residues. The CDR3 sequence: CASSPEQIDNEKLFF. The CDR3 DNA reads TGTGCCAGCAGTCCCGAACAGATCGATAATGAAAAACTGTTTTTT.

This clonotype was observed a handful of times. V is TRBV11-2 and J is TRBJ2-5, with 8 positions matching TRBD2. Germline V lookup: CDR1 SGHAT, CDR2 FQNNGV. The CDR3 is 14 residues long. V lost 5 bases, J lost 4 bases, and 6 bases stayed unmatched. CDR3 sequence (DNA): TGTGCCAGCAGCCCTACTAGCGGAAGAGAGACCCAGTACTTC. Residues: CASSPTSGRETQYF.

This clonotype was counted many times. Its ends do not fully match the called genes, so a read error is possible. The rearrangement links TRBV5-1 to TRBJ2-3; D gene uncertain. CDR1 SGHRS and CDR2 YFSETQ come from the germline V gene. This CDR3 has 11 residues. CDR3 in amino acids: CASSLGDTQYF. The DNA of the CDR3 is TGTGCCAGCAGTTTAGGGGATACGCAGTATTTT.

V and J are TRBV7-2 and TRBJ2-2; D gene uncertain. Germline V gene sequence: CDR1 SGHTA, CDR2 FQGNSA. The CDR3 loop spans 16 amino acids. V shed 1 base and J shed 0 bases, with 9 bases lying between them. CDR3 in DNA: TGTGCCAGCAGCTTAGGGGGTCCTCCGAACACCGGGGAGCTGTTTTTT. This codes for CASSLGGPPNTGELFF.

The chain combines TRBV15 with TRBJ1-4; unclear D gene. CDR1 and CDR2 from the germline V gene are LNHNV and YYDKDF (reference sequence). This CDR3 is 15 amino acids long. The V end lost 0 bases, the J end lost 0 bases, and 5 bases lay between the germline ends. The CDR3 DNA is TGTGCCACCAGCAGAGATATGACAACTAATGAAAAACTGTTTTTT. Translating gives CATSRDMTTNEKLFF.

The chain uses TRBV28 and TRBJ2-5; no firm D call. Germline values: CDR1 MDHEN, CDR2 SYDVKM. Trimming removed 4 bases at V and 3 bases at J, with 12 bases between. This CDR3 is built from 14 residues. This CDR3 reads CASSSTRKEETQYF. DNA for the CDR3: TGTGCCAGCAGTTCGACACGGAAAGAAGAGACCCAGTACTTC.

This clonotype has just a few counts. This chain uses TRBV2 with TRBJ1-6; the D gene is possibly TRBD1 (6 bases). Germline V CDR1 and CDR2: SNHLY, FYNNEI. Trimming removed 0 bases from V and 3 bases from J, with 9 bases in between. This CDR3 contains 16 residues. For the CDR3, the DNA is TGTGCCAGCAGTGAAGCAGGCAGGGGCTATAATTCACCCCTCCACTTT. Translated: CASSEAGRGYNSPLHF.